This T cell receptor (beta chain) was sequenced in a study of OX40 agonist ivuxolimab in advanced cancers. At the level of the study: Dose-escalation subjects each had hepatocellular carcinoma, melanoma, renal cell or head and neck cancer. Therapy given before enrollment (anti-PD-1, anti-PD-L1 or anti-CTLA-4) was allowed, and 40% to 50% had some.

Libraries were prepared by immunoSEQ multiplex PCR; TCRdb keeps only in-frame clonotypes and omits some of them. Of approximately 76,000 clones listed, 88% are singletons. This CDR3 has 14 amino acids. Germline V gives CDR1 SEHNR, CDR2 FQNEAQ (reference sequence). The germline V and J ends were trimmed by 4 bases and 2 bases, with 9 bases remaining between them. V usage is TRBV7-9 and J usage is TRBJ2-1; D is ambiguous. This receptor was identified in an adult with an advanced solid tumor such as melanoma, head and neck, liver or kidney cancer. The sequencing used CD4+ or CD8+ T cells sorted from blood, collected in a trial of the OX40 agonist ivuxolimab. CDR3 region: CASSSRLPYNEQFF. CDR3 sequence (DNA): TGTGCCAGCAGCTCTCGACTCCCCTACAATGAGCAGTTCTTC.